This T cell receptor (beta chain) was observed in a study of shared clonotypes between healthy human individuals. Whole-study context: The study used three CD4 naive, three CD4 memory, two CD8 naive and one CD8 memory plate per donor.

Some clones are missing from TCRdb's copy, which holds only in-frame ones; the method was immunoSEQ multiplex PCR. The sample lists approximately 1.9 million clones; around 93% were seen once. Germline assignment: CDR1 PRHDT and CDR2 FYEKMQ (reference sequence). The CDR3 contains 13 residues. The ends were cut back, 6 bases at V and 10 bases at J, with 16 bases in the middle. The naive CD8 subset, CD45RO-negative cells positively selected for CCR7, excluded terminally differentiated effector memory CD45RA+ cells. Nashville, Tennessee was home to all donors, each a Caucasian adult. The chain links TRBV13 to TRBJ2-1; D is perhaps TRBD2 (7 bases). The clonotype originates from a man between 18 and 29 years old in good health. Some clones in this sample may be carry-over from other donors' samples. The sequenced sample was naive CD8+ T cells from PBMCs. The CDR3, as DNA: TGTGCCAGCAGTCCCCCGGGGGGCCCAGAGCAGTTCTTC. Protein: CASSPPGGPEQFF.